This TCR beta chain was obtained from a study of cytomegalovirus exposure and HLA in healthy donors (dated by TCRdb to 2016 to 2017). For the study in its entirety: An earlier analysis of approximately 640 of the donors reported about 250 Gb of sequence data and 100 million to 140 million unique TCR beta sequences from about 200 million T cells. An early release that covered about 600 HLA-typed donors contained approximately 300 gigabases of sequencing data and tens of millions of unique TCR sequences. Of the 300 to 450 genotyped donors, less than 90% were placed in the genetic ancestry cluster associated with self-reported Caucasian donors. The study aimed to test whether cataloging public T cell receptors could reveal signatures of past pathogen exposure. The study used immunosequencing to profile the T cell repertoires of approximately 640 subjects and linked those repertoires to cytomegalovirus serostatus. Besides the first cohort of more than 650 subjects, a separate validation cohort made up of over a hundred different subjects was used. To predict cytomegalovirus infection status, the study combined high-throughput TCR immunosequencing, statistical association of individual TCRs with disease status, and machine learning. In a later analysis, previously published TCR beta repertoires from some 640 donors were re-analyzed and high-resolution HLA genotyping was added so that TCR occurrence patterns could be studied. Rather than drawing on any new phenotypic data, the later analysis identified candidate immune exposures from TCR beta sequences and the way those sequences occurred across donors. To decide whether each TCR beta V gene segment behaved as functional or pseudogenic, an earlier analysis of over 500 of the donors relied on high-throughput TCR beta sequencing. Donor age, sex, ethnicity and CMV serostatus were collected together with the repertoire data. In a later genetic analysis, genome-wide SNP genotypes for 398 of the 666 donors were used, and that subset was treated as a discovery cohort. Every repertoire in the discovery cohort had been generated on one and the same sequencing platform. Both class I and class II loci were covered by HLA typing, at four-digit resolution. The number of donors typed differed by locus, with about 629-630 for A, B, C, DRB1 and DQB1, 522 for DQA1, 600 to 610 for DPA1, and around 450 for DPB1. Because of strong linkage in the cohort, four to six DR-DQ haplotypes were treated as single units for association and clustering. Among around 400 genotyped donors of the cohort, an average of roughly 230,000 unique TCR beta nucleotide sequences was sequenced per donor, of which about 18% were non-productive. Results the study describes overall, beyond this receptor: Three of the identified cytomegalovirus-associated TCR beta chains were confirmed in vitro to be specific for cytomegalovirus antigens. In a later genetic analysis, fewer N-insertions in productive TCRs were reported among donors in an Asian-associated ancestry cluster than the approximately 670-donor mean. According to a later analysis, TCR association rates differed among HLA loci, with DRB1 alleles showing the most associated TCRs and HLA-C alleles showing the fewest. A later analysis associated about 17,000 TCR beta sequences with specific HLA alleles at a false discovery rate of 0.05. Strong co-occurrence of HLA alleles, especially DR and DQ, made assigning TCR associations to individual alleles difficult. A group of highly shared sequence variants was considered likely to be a technical artifact of the sequencing pipeline. In a later analysis, HLA-associated TCR beta chains showed more clonal expansion and lower generation probabilities than non-associated chains that were equally common. The earlier analysis of almost 600 of the donors excluded roughly 17 rarely observed V segments, including chromosome 9 orphons, because counts were too low. A later analysis reported that several top co-occurrence clusters appeared linked to parvovirus B19, influenza, CMV and Epstein-Barr virus. In both the original and validation cohorts, the classifier was reported to diagnose cytomegalovirus status with high specificity and sensitivity. Linkage disequilibrium might explain the correlated functional status among segregating V segments, but an unknown experimental factor could not be ruled out. HLA typing was unavailable for some donors at each locus, so association tests used only the typed subset. Most TCR sequences were observed very rarely across donors, whereas some public TCRs were present in many individuals. In an earlier analysis of about 550 of the donors, most TCR beta V segments were observed in productive rearrangements about 87% or about 30% of the time, broadly matching IMGT annotations. V-gene and J-gene trimming of TCR beta chains was associated with a missense DCLRE1C variant in a later genetic analysis, and the association was replicated in an independent cohort. Roughly uniform sequencing depth across donors was assumed in presence/absence analyses, although this assumption may not hold. Some IMGT-functional V segments, including TRBV6-2 and TRBV6-3, could not be told apart with the 87-base-pair reads, so those segments were excluded. In a later analysis, most CMV-associated TCR beta chains were found to appear HLA-restricted, with HLA associations seemingly driven largely by CMV exposure. The authors suggested that the approach could potentially be extended to other disease states and immunological phenotypes. This cohort had only TCR beta chains sequenced, and the lack of alpha or paired-chain data limited which features could be detected. A further reported finding was that TCR beta sequences accurately predicted the HLA-A and HLA-B alleles for most subjects in the first cohort. Immune exposure information for the cohort was limited to CMV serostatus. The study gave a list of 150 to 200 TCR beta chains associated with cytomegalovirus.

A word on this clone: Its specific antigen is unknown. Base qualities are not provided; no much larger clone lies one nucleotide away.

To prepare the library, the immunoSEQ multiplex PCR assay was applied. For the multiplex PCR, a mixture combining 60 forward primers for TCR Vbeta segments and 13 reverse primers for TCR Jbeta segments was used. The CDR3 region of rearranged TCR beta genes was amplified from genomic DNA by a multiplex PCR assay. The Illumina HiSeq System was used to sequence the amplified TCR beta libraries as 87-base-pair reads. Per the source publication's procedure: Across the roughly 670 repertoires, a later analysis counted approximately 75 million unique TCR beta chains, 8.5 million to 12 million of which were shared by at least two donors. Raw reads were error-corrected and collapsed into unique sequences by a nearest-neighbor algorithm in which closely related sequences were merged to remove PCR and sequencing errors. CDR3 sequences were aligned to IMGT reference sequences to assign V, D and J gene segments. For a sequence to be retained, a match of at least six nucleotides was required to both a V gene segment and a J gene segment. A rearrangement counted as productive if the CDR3 had no stop codons and remained in frame with V and J, and every other rearrangement counted as non-productive. CDR3 was defined according to IMGT convention as the region running from the second conserved V-encoded cysteine to the conserved J-encoded phenylalanine. Sequences without an unambiguous match to a single V gene segment were excluded from the earlier analysis of 587 of the donors. An earlier analysis of fewer than 750 of the donors called V segments functional above 56.7% productive rearrangements and segregating when the between-donor standard deviation exceeded 5%. A statistical classification framework was built for diagnosing cytomegalovirus status from the catalog of TCR beta chain sequences. In a later analysis, TCR nucleotide sequences were compared against IMGT/GENE-DB human TR gene sequences so that V and J genes could be assigned. The TCRdist pipeline was used in a later analysis to assign CDR3 sequences and most-parsimonious VDJ recombination scenarios. In a later analysis, every TCR beta chain was defined by the combination of its CDR3 amino acid sequence and its V-gene family, and reads without a unique V-gene family were dropped. In a later analysis, several hundred highly shared, low-generation-probability nucleotide sequences were removed to address suspected cross-contamination and a sequencing artifact. In a later analysis, a clonal expansion index was calculated for each public chain from normalized within-repertoire ranks of inferred template counts. In a later analysis, generation probabilities were computed using a VDJ recombination model fitted to out-of-frame rearrangements, and the results were checked against IGoR. Hypergeometric tests were used in a later analysis to score TCR-TCR, TCR-HLA and TCR-CMV co-occurrence, with a repertoire-size bias correction applied to the TCR pairs. To estimate false discovery rates, a later analysis permuted the HLA or CMV assignments 20 times. In a later analysis, co-occurring TCRs were grouped using DBSCAN, with TCRdist sequence similarity added in when clustering inside HLA-allele-positive subsets. Co-occurrence clustering excluded repertoires with fewer than 30,000 or more than 120,000 public chains, plus five with anomalous nucleotide sharing. TCRdb took this table from immuneACCESS and kept in-frame rearrangements with V and J called. Such tables lack part of the clones; where checked against another copy, unresolved V genes explain under half of the gap, and the rest is unexplained. V and J calls and clone size are those listed in that table; D and trimming were worked out from the DNA. Present in this sample are some 66,000 clones, 70% to 90% of which were seen just once. The ten largest account for just under 3% of the sample.

The CDR3 goes from the cysteine to the phenylalanine over 15 residues. This entry keeps only the CDR3 DNA: 45 bases, framed from base 1. CDR1 is given as LGHNA and CDR2 as YNFKEQ, both from the germline V gene. Here V drops 0 bases and J drops 11 bases, and the junction holds 10 bases not matched to any gene. The cohort consisted of 600 to 750 healthy bone marrow donors. All cohort members were sampled while nominally healthy, although unrecorded immune exposures were likely present. The donor was CMV seronegative and belonged to the group of 350 to 400 seronegative cohort members. Every donor gave a peripheral blood sample, and the peripheral blood mononuclear cells from that sample were used for TCR beta sequencing. The Qiagen DNeasy Blood Extraction Kit was used to extract genomic DNA from the blood cell samples.

The sequencing sample was made of PBMCs. This receptor was identified in a woman between 25 and 40 years old in good health and CMV-seronegative. The rearrangement joined TRBV4-2 to TRBJ1-2, with 9 central nucleotides matching TRBD1. The sequenced DNA: TGTGCCAGCAGCCAAGATGCAGGGACAGGGAGGACGTACACCTTC. Its translation reads: CASSQDAGTGRTYTF.